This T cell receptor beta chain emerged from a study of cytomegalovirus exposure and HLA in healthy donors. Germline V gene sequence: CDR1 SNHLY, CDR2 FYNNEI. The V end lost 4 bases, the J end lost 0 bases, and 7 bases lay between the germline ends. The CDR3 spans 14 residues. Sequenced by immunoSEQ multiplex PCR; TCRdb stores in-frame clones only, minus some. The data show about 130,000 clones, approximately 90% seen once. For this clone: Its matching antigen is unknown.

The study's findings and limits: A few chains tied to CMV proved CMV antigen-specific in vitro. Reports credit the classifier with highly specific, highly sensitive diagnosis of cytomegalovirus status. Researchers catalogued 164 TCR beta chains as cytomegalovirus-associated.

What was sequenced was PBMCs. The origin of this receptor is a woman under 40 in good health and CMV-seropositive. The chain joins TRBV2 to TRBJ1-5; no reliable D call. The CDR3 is CASSGEYSNQPQHF. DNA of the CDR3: TGTGCCAGCAGTGGGGAGTATAGCAATCAGCCCCAGCATTTT.